The text below deals with one T cell receptor (beta chain). The J segment lost 7 bases and the V segment lost 1 base, leaving 5 bases of the junction unmatched. Per the germline V gene, CDR1 is MNHEY and CDR2 is SVGEGT. The CDR3 contains 15 residues. Sequenced by immunoSEQ multiplex PCR; TCRdb stores in-frame clones only, minus some. The repertoire holds around 230,000 clones, with roughly 80% as singletons. The data derive from a study of blood T cell repertoires in COVID-19. The receptor was derived from a woman aged 80 or older with acute or convalescent COVID-19. The sequenced sample was peripheral blood. The chain carries TRBV6-2 or TRBV6-3 and TRBJ1-5, with 9 bases lining up with TRBD1. The CDR3 region has the DNA TGTGCCAGCAGTTACTTACAGGGGGCGCGGCAGCCCCAGCATTTT. Translated, it gives CASSYLQGARQPQHF.